The 18 T cell receptor beta chains reported below all come from one sample, sequenced in a study of identical twins (dated by TCRdb to between 2015 and 2016). Receptor amplification or capture employed 5' RACE. Reads for this sample came from an Illumina HiSeq 2000. TCRdb reanalyzed the raw reads on its own, using fastp at Q25 for trimming and MiXCR for clone calling, and kept in-frame beta chains. Rows merge per CDR3 protein into single entries with the most common DNA and genes. This sample is represented by a few hundred thousand distinct CDR3 sequences; more than 9.5% of them were singletons. In total, the top ten clones hold under 4.5% of the sample. This same sample was also taken into another study, of yellow fever vaccine responses in identical twins.

Sequenced input: memory (CD45RO+) T cells sorted from blood. Sample cell subset or site, as interpreted from the label and publication: CD45RO+ enriched T cells. These receptors were obtained from a woman between 18 and 30 years old in good health.

The chain uses TRBV25-1 and TRBJ2-7; D perhaps matches TRBD2 (5 bases). Germline V lookup: CDR1 MGHDK, CDR2 SYGVNS. V was pared by 0 bases and J by 2 bases, with 11 bases between. The length of the CDR3 is 15 residues. In DNA form, the CDR3 reads TGTGCCAGCAGTGAATACCGCGACGGGGCCTACGAGCAGTACTTC. This encodes CASSEYRDGAYEQYF.

This clonotype showed up just a few times. CDR3 region: CASSLETTTTGTQYF. DNA for the CDR3: TGTGCCAGCAGCTTAGAGACTACTACCACTGGGACCCAGTACTTC. The gene calls are TRBV7-2 and TRBJ2-5, with D perhaps matching TRBD2 (5 bases). The V gene lost 1 base and the J gene lost 7 bases, with 16 bases spanning the gap. This CDR3 spans 15 amino acids. Germline CDR1 reads SGHTA; CDR2 reads FQGNSA.

This chain links TRBV20-1 with TRBJ2-7, with 9 bases fitting TRBD1. V lost 6 bases to trimming and J lost 6 bases; unmatched junction nucleotides: 9. Germline values: CDR1 DFQATT, CDR2 SNEGSKA (reference sequence). The CDR3 runs 13 residues. CDR3: CSAHGTGWGEQYF. Here the CDR3 DNA reads TGCAGTGCCCACGGGACAGGGTGGGGCGAGCAGTACTTC.

The V gene is TRBV9, the J gene TRBJ2-5, with D maybe TRBD2 (5 bases). Germline lookup yields CDR1 SGDLS and CDR2 YYNGEE. CDR3 length: 13 amino acids. The V gene lost 2 bases and the J gene lost 5 bases, with 10 bases spanning the gap. This CDR3 is CASSVRPGETQYF. DNA of the CDR3: TGTGCCAGCAGCGTCCGCCCGGGGGAGACCCAGTACTTC. Supplemented by reference TRBV9 and TRBJ2-5, the full variable domain reads DSGVTQTPKHLITATGQRVTLRCSPRSGDLSVYWYQQSLDQGLQFLIQYYNGEERAKGNILERFSAQQFPDLHSELNLSSLELGDSALYFCASSVRPGETQYFGPGTRLLVL.

This clonotype was seen a few times. The chain couples TRBV18 to TRBJ2-5; D is undetermined. Trimming cost V 0 bases and J 3 bases, with 8 bases left between them. The CDR3 is 14 amino acids. Germline V CDR1 and CDR2: KGHSH, LQKENI. CDR3 in amino acids: CASSPPEQKETQYF. The CDR3 DNA sequence: TGTGCCAGCTCACCACCAGAACAGAAAGAGACCCAGTACTTC.

This clonotype was observed a handful of times. The chain combines TRBV6-2 or TRBV6-3 with TRBJ2-5; D call uncertain. Germline assignment: CDR1 MNHEY and CDR2 SVGEGT. The CDR3 has 13 amino acids. V was trimmed by 8 bases and J by 2 bases, leaving 12 bases between them. In DNA form, the CDR3 reads TGTGCCAGCGGAACGACGCCGCAAGAGACCCAGTACTTC. Its protein product is CASGTTPQETQYF.

This clonotype was picked up a small number of times. The V call is TRBV10-3, the J call TRBJ1-1, with D possibly matching TRBD1 (6 bases). V lost 7 bases and J lost 1, with 13 bases in between. Germline V lookup: CDR1 ENHRY, CDR2 SYGVKD. This CDR3 is 14 amino acids long. CDR3 loop: CAINDGTSNTEAFF. The CDR3 DNA is TGTGCCATCAATGATGGGACATCGAACACTGAAGCTTTCTTT.

The rearrangement joins TRBV2 to TRBJ2-7; D is ambiguous. The CDR3 loop spans 12 amino acids. Germline lookup yields CDR1 SNHLY and CDR2 FYNNEI. V lost 1 base and J lost 4, with 5 bases in between. This chain's CDR3 is CASSEEEYEQYF. DNA of the CDR3: TGTGCCAGCAGTGAAGAGGAATACGAGCAGTACTTC.

This clonotype was picked up a small number of times. The chain employs TRBV20-1 and TRBJ1-4; D gene ambiguous. The V end lost 2 bases, the J end lost 10 bases, and 17 bases lay between the germline ends. The CDR3 is 14 amino acids. Germline assignment: CDR1 DFQATT and CDR2 SNEGSKA (reference sequence). CDR3 protein: CSARRLPEFGKLFF. CDR3 DNA: TGCAGTGCTAGAAGACTGCCCGAATTTGGAAAACTGTTTTTT.

This clonotype was seen more than once but under ten times. This chain uses TRBV20-1 with TRBJ2-5; 13 nucleotides match TRBD2. J gave up 4 bases and V 6 bases, and 5 bases lay outside the gene matches. Germline lookup yields CDR1 DFQATT and CDR2 SNEGSKA (reference sequence). This CDR3 has 14 amino acids. The CDR3: CSARGLAGIETQYF. CDR3 bases: TGCAGTGCCCGGGGACTAGCGGGAATAGAGACCCAGTACTTC.

This clonotype came up a few times. V usage is TRBV24-1 and J usage is TRBJ2-3; D might be TRBD2 (5 bases). Trimming shortened V by 3 bases and J by 2 bases, and 11 bases separated the two germline ends. This CDR3 comprises 15 residues. CDR1 and CDR2 (germline): KGHDR, SFDVKD. In DNA, the CDR3 is TGTGCCACCAGTGATCCTCGACTACTCACAGATACGCAGTATTTT. The encoded protein is CATSDPRLLTDTQYF.

The chain employs TRBV25-1 and TRBJ2-4; D is perhaps TRBD2 (6 bases). Germline CDR1 is MGHDK and CDR2 is SYGVNS. V was cut by 2 bases and J by 6 bases, with 8 bases left in between. The CDR3 has 13 amino acids. CDR3 sequence reads: CASSEAGINIQYF. In DNA, the CDR3 is TGTGCCAGCAGTGAAGCGGGGATAAACATTCAGTACTTC.

This clonotype appeared a few times. The V gene is TRBV10-3, the J gene TRBJ2-1; 13 nucleotides match TRBD2. The V gene end was trimmed by 1 base and the J gene end by 7 bases; junction bases not matched to a gene: 10. From germline, CDR1 is ENHRY and CDR2 SYGVKD. The CDR3 consists of 18 residues. Here the CDR3 reads CAISEFRFSTSGRNEQFF. CDR3 bases: TGTGCCATCAGTGAGTTTCGGTTTTCGACTAGCGGGAGGAATGAGCAGTTCTTC.

This clonotype was observed many times. The chain recombines TRBV9 with TRBJ1-3; 10 bases agree with TRBD1. V shed 2 bases, J shed 3 bases, and the junction held 2 bases outside the gene matches. CDR1 and CDR2 (germline): SGDLS, YYNGEE. CDR3 length: 15 residues. CDR3 bases: TGTGCCAGCAGCGTGGGACAGGGGTATGGAAACACCATATATTTT. The encoded protein is CASSVGQGYGNTIYF. Together with reference TRBV9 and TRBJ1-3, the CDR3 gives the full variable domain: DSGVTQTPKHLITATGQRVTLRCSPRSGDLSVYWYQQSLDQGLQFLIQYYNGEERAKGNILERFSAQQFPDLHSELNLSSLELGDSALYFCASSVGQGYGNTIYFGEGSWLTVV.

There are a few counts of this clonotype. The chain is built from TRBV6-5 and TRBJ1-2; no reliable D call. The V gene lost 6 bases and the J gene lost 8 bases, with 13 bases spanning the gap. CDR1 and CDR2 (germline): MNHEY, SVGAGI. This CDR3 comprises 12 residues. CDR3 loop: CASSSDRRGYTF. The CDR3 DNA sequence: TGTGCCAGCAGCTCAGACCGGCGAGGCTACACCTTC.

This chain links TRBV7-2 with TRBJ2-3; 7 bases match TRBD2. The CDR3 spans 16 residues. The germline gives CDR1 SGHTA, CDR2 FQGNSA. V lost 5 bases to trimming and J lost 1 base; unmatched junction nucleotides: 9. The chain's CDR3 is CASSPWSLAGTDTQYF. CDR3 nucleotides: TGTGCCAGCAGCCCCTGGTCGCTAGCGGGCACAGATACGCAGTATTTT.

This clonotype has more than one count but fewer than ten. V and J are TRBV3-1 and TRBJ2-3; a possible D gene is TRBD1 (5 bases). The CDR3 covers 12 residues. The germline gives CDR1 LGHDT, CDR2 YNNKEL (reference sequence). The V and J ends lost 2 bases and 6 bases respectively, with 6 bases between them. The CDR3 sequence is CASSQKGDTQYF. In nucleotides, the CDR3 is TGTGCCAGCAGCCAAAAGGGGGATACGCAGTATTTT.

The rearrangement links TRBV2 to TRBJ2-7; D tentatively fits TRBD1 or TRBD2 (5 bases each). This CDR3 contains 14 residues. Per the germline V gene, CDR1 is SNHLY and CDR2 is FYNNEI. V lost 7 bases and J 1 base, leaving 14 bases between the germline ends. The CDR3 region has the DNA TGTGCCAGCACCGGGACGGGGCAATCCTACGAGCAGTACTTC. Its protein product is CASTGTGQSYEQYF.